Each of the 25 T cell receptor beta chains below was sequenced from the same sample in a study of blood T cell repertoires in COVID-19. Profiled with immunoSEQ multiplex PCR; TCRdb holds only in-frame clones, not every one. The data show about 16,000 clones, about 90% seen once. Sample: peripheral blood. These TCRs come from a human donor in a cohort sampled during active COVID-19.

This clone was observed once. The CDR3 DNA is TGTGCCAGCAGTCAGGGGGATCGGACTGAAGCTTTCTTT. This translates into CASSQGDRTEAFF. V and J are TRBV28 and TRBJ1-1; 7 bases line up with TRBD1. With V trimmed by 5 bases and J by 5 bases, 5 bases remained unmatched. The germline V gene encodes CDR1 MDHEN and CDR2 SYDVKM. The CDR3 loop spans 13 amino acids.

This chain links TRBV19 with TRBJ2-7, with D possibly matching TRBD2 (5 bases). Looked up from germline, CDR1 is LNHDA and CDR2 is SQIVND (reference sequence). The germline V and J ends were trimmed by 1 base and 5 bases, with 6 bases remaining between them. The CDR3 has 12 amino acids. For the CDR3, the DNA is TGTGCCAGTAGTATAGGAGGGAACGAGCAGTACTTC. Its protein product is CASSIGGNEQYF.

The rearrangement joins TRBV5-1 to TRBJ2-3; 10 bases line up with TRBD2. CDR3 length equals 15 residues. Germline values: CDR1 SGHRS, CDR2 YFSETQ. V trimming: 2 bases; J trimming: 0 bases; junction bases outside the gene matches: 0. CDR3 bases: TGCGCCAGCAGCTTACTAGCGGGAAGCACAGATACGCAGTATTTT. It translates to CASSLLAGSTDTQYF. The complete variable domain, with remaining parts taken from reference TRBV5-1 and TRBJ2-3, reads KAGVTQTPRYLIKTRGQQVTLSCSPISGHRSVSWYQQTPGQGLQFLFEYFSETQRNKGNFPGRFSGRQFSNSRSEMNVSTLELGDSALYLCASSLLAGSTDTQYFGPGTRLTVL.

The chain carries TRBV4-1 and TRBJ1-2, with 8 bases lining up with TRBD1. V lost 6 bases to trimming and J lost 3 bases; unmatched junction nucleotides: 18. This CDR3 spans 18 amino acids. Germline-derived CDR1 and CDR2 are MGHRA and YSYEKL. CDR3 region: CASSPIGGDRKRDYGYTF. CDR3 DNA sequence: TGCGCCAGCAGTCCCATCGGCGGGGACAGGAAAAGAGACTATGGCTACACCTTC.

J is TRBJ2-2 and V is TRBV3-1 (or the pseudogene TRBV3-2); TRBD2 might be the D (6 bases). Germline V gives CDR1 LGHDT, CDR2 YNNKEL (reference sequence). The CDR3 spans 15 residues. Trimming took off 0 bases at V and 5 bases at J, with 10 bases between the two ends. The CDR3 sequence: CASSQDWGRTGELFF. The CDR3 nucleotides read TGTGCCAGCAGCCAAGATTGGGGGAGGACCGGGGAGCTGTTTTTT.

This chain connects TRBV29-1 to TRBJ1-1; D call uncertain. Trimming stripped 4 bases from V and 1 base from J, with 7 bases between. The CDR3 consists of 12 residues. Per the germline V gene, CDR1 is SQVTM and CDR2 is ANQGSEA. CDR3 DNA sequence: TGCAGCGTTGGTGCGGCGAACACTGAAGCTTTCTTT. Residues: CSVGAANTEAFF.

The chain recombines TRBV27 with TRBJ2-7, with 11 nucleotides matching TRBD1. Trimming took 4 bases from V and 2 from J; bases not matched to a gene: 4. CDR1 and CDR2 (germline): MNHEY, SMNVEV (reference sequence). The CDR3 length is 15 residues. The CDR3 DNA follows: TGTGCCAGCAGTTCTCCGGGACAGGGGGCCTACGAGCAGTACTTC. Its translation is CASSSPGQGAYEQYF.

This sequence joins TRBV5-1 and TRBJ1-1; 9 bases are shared with TRBD1. CDR3 length: 14 amino acids. Trimming at V came to 2 bases and at J to 4 bases, leaving 3 bases not matched to a gene. The germline V gene encodes CDR1 SGHRS and CDR2 YFSETQ. CDR3 protein: CASSFTGGVTEAFF. In DNA, the CDR3 is TGCGCCAGCAGCTTTACAGGGGGCGTCACTGAAGCTTTCTTT.

The gene calls are TRBV29-1 and TRBJ1-1; TRBD1 aligns across 8 bases. Germline values: CDR1 SQVTM, CDR2 ANQGSEA. This CDR3 contains 13 residues. Unmatched junction bases numbered 11, after V lost 6 bases and J lost 8 bases. The CDR3 bases are TGCAGCGTAATAGGGGGCAGGGGGCGCGAAGCTTTCTTT. Translated: CSVIGGRGREAFF.

This clone was seen only a few times. This chain joins TRBV28 and TRBJ1-2; 12 positions agree with TRBD1. The CDR3 contains 15 residues. The germline gives CDR1 MDHEN, CDR2 SYDVKM. Germline trimming cut 5 bases from V and 4 bases from J; bases unmatched to any gene: 5. Here the CDR3 reads CASSRGGQGAYGYTF. Written as DNA, the CDR3 is TGTGCCAGCAGTCGAGGGGGACAGGGGGCCTATGGCTACACCTTC.

The chain joins TRBV10-2 to TRBJ1-5, with a possible D match to TRBD1 (5 bases). Germline CDR1 is WSHSY and CDR2 is SAAADI. The CDR3 length is 14 residues. V gave up 2 bases and J gave up 2 bases, with 7 bases separating them. CDR3 sequence (DNA): TGCGCCAGCAGTGAGCAGGGCGGCAATCAGCCCCAGCATTTT. Amino acid sequence: CASSEQGGNQPQHF.

V usage is TRBV6-1 and J usage is TRBJ2-1; a possible D gene is TRBD2 (6 bases). Trimming cost V 2 bases and J 6 bases, with 14 bases left between them. CDR3 size: 15 residues. Per the germline V gene, CDR1 is MNHNS and CDR2 is SASEGT. In DNA, the CDR3 is TGTGCCAGCAGTGAAAGGAGGGAGGTTAGCAATGAGCAGTTCTTC. Its protein is CASSERREVSNEQFF.

The chain carries TRBV14 and TRBJ2-5, with a tentative D call TRBD1 (6 bases). The germline V gene has CDR1 SGHDN and CDR2 FVKESK. The CDR3 is 16 amino acids. Trimming took off 1 base at V and 4 bases at J, with 16 bases between the two ends. The CDR3 DNA reads TGTGCCAGCAGCCAAGGGACAGCCTTGAGGATAGAGACCCAGTACTTC. Its protein product is CASSQGTALRIETQYF.

The chain has TRBV7-9 and TRBJ2-3; TRBD2 aligns across 7 bases. The CDR3 contains 14 residues. CDR1 is SEHNR, CDR2 FQNEAQ, per germline (reference sequence). V shed 0 bases and J 6 bases; nucleotides not matched to a gene: 3. The CDR3 sequence: CASSLAGGYDTQYF. CDR3 DNA sequence: TGTGCCAGCAGCTTAGCGGGAGGGTACGATACGCAGTATTTT. Full variable domain (remainder filled in from reference TRBV7-9 and TRBJ2-3): DTGVSQNPRHKITKRGQNVTFRCDPISEHNRLYWYRQTLGQGPEFLTYFQNEAQLEKSRLLSDRFSAERPKGSFSTLEIQRTEQGDSAMYLCASSLAGGYDTQYFGPGTRLTVL.

This clone is a singleton in its sample. J is TRBJ2-6 and V is TRBV5-3; a possible D gene is TRBD1 (5 bases). TRBV5-3 is placed among ORFs of uncertain function. The CDR3 consists of 18 residues. V was clipped by 2 bases and J by 0 bases, with 15 bases between them. CDR3 in DNA: TGTGCCAGAAGCTTTCGTTTCGGACAAATCTCTGGGGCCAACGTCCTGACTTTC. This translates into CARSFRFGQISGANVLTF.

V is TRBV18 and J is TRBJ1-3; weak D call: TRBD1 (6 bases). Germline lookup yields CDR1 KGHSH and CDR2 LQKENI. The ends were cut back, 1 base at V and 0 bases at J, with 10 bases in the middle. The CDR3 totals 16 residues. CDR3 loop: CASSPRDRHSGNTIYF. In DNA, the CDR3 is TGTGCCAGCTCACCACGTGACAGGCACTCTGGAAACACCATATATTTT. Looking up the rest from reference TRBV18 and TRBJ1-3 gives the full variable domain: NAGVMQNPRHLVRRRGQEARLRCSPMKGHSHVYWYRQLPEEGLKFMVYLQKENIIDESGMPKERFSAEFPKEGPSILRIQQVVRGDSAAYFCASSPRDRHSGNTIYFGEGSWLTVV.

This chain links TRBV19 with TRBJ2-1; 12 bases agree with TRBD2. The germline gives CDR1 LNHDA, CDR2 SQIVND (reference sequence). Trimming at V came to 11 bases and at J to 8 bases, leaving 10 bases not matched to a gene. CDR3 length equals 14 residues. The CDR3 DNA reads as TGTGCCTCCAAACGGCTAGCGGGAGGGGATGAGCAGTTCTTC. It encodes CASKRLAGGDEQFF.

V usage is TRBV27 and J usage is TRBJ2-1; 10 bases align to TRBD1. The V gene end was trimmed by 6 bases and the J gene end by 4 bases; junction bases not matched to a gene: 6. There are 15 residues in the CDR3. Germline CDR1 is MNHEY and CDR2 is SMNVEV (reference sequence). The CDR3, as DNA: TGTGCCAGCAGATTGGGGGGACAGGGGTACAATGAGCAGTTCTTC. It is translated as CASRLGGQGYNEQFF.

CDR3 in amino acids: CASSLGLAAYNEQFF. In DNA form, the CDR3 reads TGCGCCAGCAGCTTGGGACTAGCAGCCTACAATGAGCAGTTCTTC. The V gene is TRBV5-1, the J gene TRBJ2-1; 7 bases line up with TRBD2. Germline trimming cut 0 bases from V and 2 bases from J; bases unmatched to any gene: 2. CDR1 SGHRS and CDR2 YFSETQ come from the germline V gene. CDR3 length equals 15 residues.

The table lists this clone with a count of one. V gene TRBV2 combines with J gene TRBJ1-2; tentative D call: TRBD1 (6 bases). Germline V gives CDR1 SNHLY, CDR2 FYNNEI. Between the trimmed V and J ends, which lost 8 bases and 4 bases, there was a span of 14 bases. The CDR3 consists of 13 residues. The CDR3 nucleotides are TGTGCCAGCGGGGGGGGCTCGGGCTATGGCTACACCTTC. Residues: CASGGGSGYGYTF.

J is TRBJ2-2 and V is TRBV21-1; the table's D call, TRBD2, was not checked against the DNA. TRBV21-1 is tagged as a pseudogene. CDR3 length: 18 residues. DNA for the CDR3: TGTGCCAGCAGCAAAGGGGATACTAGCAGCCCGAACACCGGGGAGCTGTTTTTT. Protein: CASSKGDTSSPNTGELFF.

The V gene is TRBV7-3, the J gene TRBJ2-1; 13 bases fit TRBD2. Germline V lookup: CDR1 SGHTA, CDR2 FQGTGA. The CDR3 consists of 16 residues. J gave up 5 bases and V 3 bases, and 4 bases lay outside the gene matches. CDR3 in DNA: TGTGCCAGCAGCTTCGCCGGGACTAGCGGGAACAATGAGCAGTTCTTC. Amino acid sequence: CASSFAGTSGNNEQFF. Supplemented by reference TRBV7-3 and TRBJ2-1, the full variable domain reads GAGVSQTPSNKVTEKGKYVELRCDPISGHTALYWYRQSLGQGPEFLIYFQGTGAADDSGLPNDRFFAVRPEGSVSTLKIQRTERGDSAVYLCASSFAGTSGNNEQFFGPGTRLTVL.

The J gene is TRBJ2-3, the V gene TRBV9, with D tentatively TRBD2 (5 bases). Germline-derived CDR1 and CDR2 are SGDLS and YYNGEE. V was cut by 6 bases and J by 3 bases, with 14 bases left in between. The CDR3 has 14 amino acids. In DNA form, the CDR3 reads TGTGCCAGCACCCAGGACTGGTTTACAGATACGCAGTATTTT. It yields the protein CASTQDWFTDTQYF.

J is TRBJ2-5 and V is TRBV5-6, with D tentatively TRBD2 (7 bases). The germline gives CDR1 SGHDT, CDR2 YYEEEE. The CDR3 is 13 amino acids. Trimming cost V 1 base and J 7 bases, with 11 bases left between them. The CDR3 loop reads CASSLRGRGTQYF. The CDR3 region has the DNA TGTGCCAGCAGCTTGAGGGGGAGGGGGACCCAGTACTTC. Using reference TRBV5-6 and TRBJ2-5 for the parts outside the CDR3, the full variable domain is DAGVTQSPTHLIKTRGQQVTLRCSPKSGHDTVSWYQQALGQGPQFIFQYYEEEERQRGNFPDRFSGHQFPNYSSELNVNALLLGDSALYLCASSLRGRGTQYFGPGTRLLVL.

Concerning this clone: Its ends do not fully match the called genes, so a read error is possible. This chain links TRBV10-3 with TRBJ1-5, with D possibly matching TRBD1 (5 bases). Germline V gene data show CDR1 as ENHRY and CDR2 as SYGVKD. This CDR3 has 14 residues. CDR3 sequence (DNA): TGTGCCGTCAGTGAGTCGGGGGGATATCAGCCCCAGCATTTT. This translates into CAVSESGGYQPQHF.